These T cell receptor beta chains were read from a single sample in a study of cytomegalovirus exposure and HLA in healthy donors. Profiled with immunoSEQ multiplex PCR; TCRdb holds only in-frame clones, not every one. The sample has around 190,000 clones; 70% to 75% are singletons. Source material: PBMCs. The origin of the receptors is a man aged 25 to 45 in good health and CMV-seropositive. Both conserved end residues are part of each CDR3. The D gene is left open where the match is weak. Size values are once, few and many counts, or a class for expanded clones, and some rows have none.

>TRBV5-4|NA|TRBJ1-4|NA
TGTGCCAGCAGCTTGGGTTATAATGAAAAACTGTTTTTT
CASSLGYNEKLFF
>TRBV28|NA|TRBJ2-7|NA
TGTGCCAGCAGTTTATCGGGGATAAACTACGAGCAGTACTTC
CASSLSGINYEQYF
>TRBV5-5|NA|TRBJ1-3|TRBD1
TGTGCCAGCAGCCCCGACAGGGAATTTGGAAACACCATATATTTT
CASSPDREFGNTIYF
>TRBV11-2|NA|TRBJ2-5|NA
TGTGCCAGCAGCTCCGACAGGTGGGGGACCCAGTACTTC
CASSSDRWGTQYF
>TRBV28|NA|TRBJ2-5|TRBD2
TGTGCCAGCAGTTTATCCCGGACTAGCAAAAAGACCCAGTACTTC
CASSLSRTSKKTQYF
>TRBV6-5|NA|TRBJ1-5|TRBD1
TGTGCCAGCAGTGCGGACAGGACTAGCAATCAGCCCCAGCATTTT
CASSADRTSNQPQHF
>TRBV7-9|NA|TRBJ1-2|NA
TGTGCCAGCAGCTTAATCTCCAGGGGCTATGGCTACACCTTC
CASSLISRGYGYTF
>TRBV13|NA|TRBJ2-7|NA
TGTGCCAGCAGCGGGTTAGGGAGGTCCTACGAGCAGTACTTC
CASSGLGRSYEQYF
>TRBV5-1|NA|TRBJ2-1|TRBD2
TGCGCCAGCTCCCTAGCGGGAGAAGGCAATGAGCAGTTCTTC
CASSLAGEGNEQFF
>TRBV7-9|NA|TRBJ2-7|TRBD2
TGTGCCAGCAGTCGGACTAGCGGGAAGTACGAGCAGTACTTC
CASSRTSGKYEQYF
>TRBV5-4|NA|TRBJ1-1|TRBD1
TGTGCCAGCAGCTTGGCAGGGGGCGCGCCCAACACTGAAGCTTTCTTT
CASSLAGGAPNTEAFF
>TRBV5-4|NA|TRBJ2-5|NA
TGTGCCAGCAGCTTACGTTTAGCGGCACAAGAGACCCAGTACTTC
CASSLRLAAQETQYF
>TRBV5-4|NA|TRBJ2-5|TRBD1
TGTGCCAGCAGCCTGGACAGGGCCCAAGAGACCCAGTACTTC
CASSLDRAQETQYF
>TRBV7-2|NA|TRBJ2-7|TRBD1
TGTGCCAGCAGCTTGAGGACAGGGAGGAGGGGGCTCTCCTACGAGCAGTACTTC
CASSLRTGRRGLSYEQYF
>TRBV19|NA|TRBJ2-7|NA
TGTGCCAGTAGTATTGCCGACAGGAAAACCTACGAGCAGTACTTC
CASSIADRKTYEQYF
>TRBV28|NA|TRBJ1-4|NA
TGTGCCAGCTGCCTCTTTCGCCAGGGGTGTCGAAAACTGTTTTTT
CASCLFRQGCRKLFF
>TRBV29-1|NA|TRBJ1-4|TRBD1
TGCAGCGCTGGAGGGGGCATGGGTAATGAAAAACTGTTTTTT
CSAGGGMGNEKLFF
>TRBV25-1|few|TRBJ1-4|TRBD1
TGTGCCAGCAGTGGAACAGGGGTGGTTGAAAAACTGTTTTTT
CASSGTGVVEKLFF
>TRBV7-3|NA|TRBJ1-1|NA
TGTGCCAGCAGCGTAACGTACAGGGATGGGGCTGAAGCTTTCTTT
CASSVTYRDGAEAFF
>TRBV27|once|TRBJ2-2|TRBD1
TGTGCCAGCAGTCCCGGGACAGGAGACGTTGGCGGGGAGCTGTTTTTT
CASSPGTGDVGGELFF
>TRBV15|once|TRBJ1-2|TRBD1
TGTGCCACCAGCAACTCCGGGACAGGGGGCCAAGCCTTTGGCTACACCTTC
CATSNSGTGGQAFGYTF
>TRBV27|NA|TRBJ1-5|NA
TGTGCCAGCTCTCCGAAGTTCGGGGGGACGTTAAATCAGCCCCAGCATTTT
CASSPKFGGTLNQPQHF
>TRBV6-5|NA|TRBJ2-1|NA
TGTGCCAGCAGTTACTCATACTACAATGAGCAGTTCTTC
CASSYSYYNEQFF
>TRBV19|few|TRBJ1-1|NA
TGTGCCAGTAGTATCACAGAGAACACTGAAGCTTTCTTT
CASSITENTEAFF
>TRBV4-3|NA|TRBJ2-7|NA
TGCGCCAGCAGCCAAGATAAGTCGGCGGGGCCCTACGAGCAGTACTTC
CASSQDKSAGPYEQYF
>TRBV9|NA|TRBJ2-3|TRBD1
TGTGCCAGCAGCGTAGGGGCAGGGGGCTGGACAGATACGCAGTATTTT
CASSVGAGGWTDTQYF
>TRBV27|NA|TRBJ1-2|TRBD1
TGTGCCAGCAGTTTTTTAGCCCCCGGGACAGGGTATGGCTACACCTTC
CASSFLAPGTGYGYTF
>TRBV19|NA|TRBJ2-7|NA
TGTGCCAGTAGTCACGTACAGGGTTCTATCACCTACGAGCAGTACTTC
CASSHVQGSITYEQYF
>TRBV18|NA|TRBJ1-3|NA
TGTGCCAGCTCACCACCAATCCGGTGGACACCCATATATTTT
CASSPPIRWTPIYF
>TRBV18|NA|TRBJ2-7|NA
TGTGCCAGCTCACCGGACACATACGAGCAGTACTTC
CASSPDTYEQYF
>TRBV5-1|once|TRBJ1-4|TRBD1
TGCGCCAGCAGCTCTGGGGACAGGAATGAAAAACTGTTTTTT
CASSSGDRNEKLFF
>TRBV28|once|TRBJ2-1|TRBD1
TGTGCCAGCAGTAACTACAGGGGGAATGAGCAGTTCTTC
CASSNYRGNEQFF
>TRBV9|once|TRBJ2-1|NA
TGTGCCAGCAGCGCATCTAGCCCCAATGAGCAGTTCTTC
CASSASSPNEQFF
>TRBV10-3|NA|TRBJ2-7|NA
TGTGCCATCCAACGACAGGACAGCTCCTACGAGCAGTACTTC
CAIQRQDSSYEQYF
>TRBV28|NA|TRBJ1-1|NA
TGTGCCAGCAGTTTAGGGAGAGTTAATGCTTTCTTT
CASSLGRVNAFF
>TRBV5-7|NA|TRBJ2-1|NA
TGTGCCAGCAGCTTCCGGAGGCCCTCGGGCAGGAGTAATGAGCAGTTCTTC
CASSFRRPSGRSNEQFF
>TRBV27|once|TRBJ1-1|TRBD1
TGTGCCAGCAGTTCACGCGGGACAGGGGGCACTGAAGCTTTCTTT
CASSSRGTGGTEAFF
>TRBV19|NA|TRBJ2-7|TRBD1
TGTGCCAGTAGCGACAGGGGGGGTTCCTACGAGCAGTACTTC
CASSDRGGSYEQYF
>TRBV9|NA|TRBJ2-2|TRBD2
TGTGCCAGCAGCGTAGAAGGAGGGGCTAGCGGGAGTGACGGGGAGCTGTTTTTT
CASSVEGGASGSDGELFF
>TRBV7-2|NA|TRBJ2-3|NA
TGTGCCAGCAGCTTAGGTCAGGCCACAGATACGCAGTATTTT
CASSLGQATDTQYF
>TRBV27|few|TRBJ2-5|TRBD1
TGTGCCAGCAGTTTTGACAGGGGGACGGAGACCCAGTACTTC
CASSFDRGTETQYF
>TRBV9|NA|TRBJ2-5|NA
TGTGCCAGCAGCGTAGGGACAAGCCAAGAGACCCAGTACTTC
CASSVGTSQETQYF
>TRBV6-5|NA|TRBJ2-3|NA
TGTGCCAGCAGTTTATCCACACATACGCAGTATTTT
CASSLSTHTQYF
>TRBV29-1|NA|TRBJ1-2|NA
TGCAGCGTCGCTGGAGTTAACTATGGCTACACCTTC
CSVAGVNYGYTF
>TRBV5-1|NA|TRBJ2-3|TRBD2
TGCGCCAGCAGCCCGATCCAGCGGGAGGGGCCAGATACGCAGTATTTT
CASSPIQREGPDTQYF
>TRBV4-2|few|TRBJ2-2|TRBD2
TGTGCCCTGGGGGGGACTAGCGGGGGGGACACCGGGGAGCTGTTTTTT
CALGGTSGGDTGELFF
>TRBV7-9|NA|TRBJ1-1|TRBD1
TGTGCCACCGCAGGGGGTCGGAACACTGAAGCTTTCTTT
CATAGGRNTEAFF
>TRBV6-1|few|TRBJ1-1|TRBD1
TGTGCCAGCAGAAGACAGGGATTCGACACTGAAGCTTTCTTT
CASRRQGFDTEAFF
>TRBV25-1|NA|TRBJ2-1|TRBD1
TGTGCCAGCAGTGCACAGGGGGCGAGTAGGTCCTACAATGAGCAGTTCTTC
CASSAQGASRSYNEQFF
>TRBV19|NA|TRBJ1-2|TRBD1
TGTGCAACAGGGGATCTTAACTATGGCTACACCTTC
CATGDLNYGYTF
>TRBV2|few|TRBJ1-5|NA
TGTGCCAGCAGTCGGGGGTATAGCAATCAGCCCCAGCATTTT
CASSRGYSNQPQHF
>TRBV11-2|few|TRBJ2-2|NA
TGTGCCAGCAGCTTAGGGGGGCGCGAGGCCGGGGAGCTGTTTTTT
CASSLGGREAGELFF
>TRBV30|few|TRBJ1-5|NA
TGTGCCGGAGGGGCGGGGGCCGCTCAGCCCCAGCATTTT
CAGGAGAAQPQHF
>TRBV2|NA|TRBJ2-7|TRBD2
TGTGCCAGCAGTTCACTAGCGGGGGCCACCTCCTACGAGCAGTACTTC
CASSSLAGATSYEQYF